A selection of T cell receptor beta chains follows, all from one sample in a study of shared clonotypes between healthy human individuals. The table came from immunoSEQ multiplex PCR; TCRdb's copy has only in-frame clones and leaves some out. In the table there are approximately 2,300,000 clones, 85% to 95% of which are singletons. The sample comprised naive CD4+ T cells from PBMCs. The receptors shown here come from a young man in good health. Some clones in this sample may be carry-over from other donors' samples. The CDR3 runs from the conserved cysteine through the conserved F or W. The D gene is left open where the match is weak. The listing skips clone size in some rows; elsewhere it reads once, few, many or a size class.

clone_size: .; v_call: TRBV19; d_call: TRBD1; j_call: TRBJ1-5; cdr3_nt: TGTGCCAGTAGTATACCCAAGCAGGGGGCAATACACCAGCCCCAGCATTTT; cdr3_aa: CASSIPKQGAIHQPQHF
clone_size: once; v_call: TRBV19; d_call: .; j_call: TRBJ1-1; cdr3_nt: TGTGCCAGCCGGGGGGTTACACCGCTCTGGAACACTGAAGCTTTCTTT; cdr3_aa: CASRGVTPLWNTEAFF
clone_size: .; v_call: TRBV28; d_call: .; j_call: TRBJ1-6; cdr3_nt: TGTGCCACCTTGGGGTTCTCCTATAATTCACCCCTCCACTTT; cdr3_aa: CATLGFSYNSPLHF
clone_size: .; v_call: TRBV5-1; d_call: TRBD1; j_call: TRBJ1-1; cdr3_nt: TGCGCCAGCAGCCCGCGGACAGGTACCGAAGACACTGAAGCTTTCTTT; cdr3_aa: CASSPRTGTEDTEAFF
clone_size: .; v_call: TRBV29-1; d_call: .; j_call: TRBJ2-5; cdr3_nt: TGCAGCGTACTACAGTACCAAGAGACCCAGTACTTC; cdr3_aa: CSVLQYQETQYF
clone_size: .; v_call: TRBV19; d_call: .; j_call: TRBJ2-1; cdr3_nt: TGTGCCAGTATGCCCCAGGGTAGCACCAATGAGCAGTTCTTC; cdr3_aa: CASMPQGSTNEQFF
clone_size: .; v_call: TRBV20-1; d_call: .; j_call: TRBJ2-3; cdr3_nt: TGCAGTGCTAGGGACCGATACGGGCAGTATTTT; cdr3_aa: CSARDRYGQYF
clone_size: .; v_call: TRBV29-1; d_call: TRBD2; j_call: TRBJ2-7; cdr3_nt: TGCAGCGTGGGGGTCCTAGCGGGAGACTACGAGCAGTACTTC; cdr3_aa: CSVGVLAGDYEQYF
clone_size: .; v_call: TRBV27; d_call: .; j_call: TRBJ1-1; cdr3_nt: TGTGCCAGCACCCAATCAAAGGGGAGTGCGACTGAAGCTTTCTTT; cdr3_aa: CASTQSKGSATEAFF
clone_size: .; v_call: TRBV5-1; d_call: .; j_call: TRBJ2-1; cdr3_nt: TGCGCCAGCAGCTTGGCTAGCGCCCACTCCTACAATGAGCAGTTCTTC; cdr3_aa: CASSLASAHSYNEQFF
clone_size: .; v_call: TRBV5-1; d_call: TRBD1; j_call: TRBJ1-1; cdr3_nt: TGCGCCAGCAGCTTGTCAGGGGGCCGTTCTTTCTTT; cdr3_aa: CASSLSGGRSFF
clone_size: .; v_call: TRBV7-9; d_call: TRBD2; j_call: TRBJ2-5; cdr3_nt: TGTGCCAGCAGCCTTGGGACTAGCGGAGCCCAAGAGACCCAGTACTTC; cdr3_aa: CASSLGTSGAQETQYF
clone_size: .; v_call: TRBV29-1; d_call: .; j_call: TRBJ2-3; cdr3_nt: TGCAGCGTTTCTTCGACTGCCTCTAGCACAGATACGCAGTATTTT; cdr3_aa: CSVSSTASSTDTQYF
clone_size: .; v_call: TRBV28; d_call: .; j_call: TRBJ2-3; cdr3_nt: TGTGCCAGCCAGAACCTTCGGGCGGGATGGTTGTATTTT; cdr3_aa: CASQNLRAGWLYF
clone_size: .; v_call: TRBV6-1; d_call: .; j_call: TRBJ2-7; cdr3_nt: TGTGCCAGCAGGAGGACGGGGTATGGATACGAGCAGTACTTC; cdr3_aa: CASRRTGYGYEQYF
clone_size: .; v_call: TRBV7-2; d_call: .; j_call: TRBJ2-7; cdr3_nt: TGTGCCAGCAGCTTTAAGGGAACCTACGAGCAGTACTTC; cdr3_aa: CASSFKGTYEQYF
clone_size: .; v_call: TRBV7-8; d_call: .; j_call: TRBJ1-3; cdr3_nt: TGTGCCAGCAGCCAACCGGGAAACTCTGGAAACACCATATATTTT; cdr3_aa: CASSQPGNSGNTIYF
clone_size: .; v_call: TRBV18; d_call: .; j_call: TRBJ2-7; cdr3_nt: TGTGCCAGCTCACCCGACCTAAGGGGCGAGCAGTACTTC; cdr3_aa: CASSPDLRGEQYF
clone_size: .; v_call: TRBV28; d_call: TRBD1; j_call: TRBJ1-1; cdr3_nt: TGTGCCAGCAGTCTAACAGGGGATGGCACTGAAGCTTTCTTT; cdr3_aa: CASSLTGDGTEAFF
clone_size: .; v_call: TRBV15; d_call: .; j_call: TRBJ2-5; cdr3_nt: TGTGCCACCAGCAGTTATCGATTCGAGACCCAGTACTTC; cdr3_aa: CATSSYRFETQYF
clone_size: once; v_call: TRBV6-1; d_call: .; j_call: TRBJ2-7; cdr3_nt: TGTGCCAGCAGTAGGTCGGGTTCGTACGAGCAGTACTTC; cdr3_aa: CASSRSGSYEQYF
clone_size: .; v_call: TRBV5-1; d_call: .; j_call: TRBJ2-7; cdr3_nt: TGCGCCAGCAGCTTGGCTCTTACGGGATTTGGACTTGAGCAGTACTTC; cdr3_aa: CASSLALTGFGLEQYF
clone_size: .; v_call: TRBV4-3; d_call: TRBD2; j_call: TRBJ2-1; cdr3_nt: TGCGCCAGCAGCCAAGATTGGGTAGCGGGAGGGTCTGAGCAGTTCTTC; cdr3_aa: CASSQDWVAGGSEQFF
clone_size: .; v_call: TRBV2; d_call: .; j_call: TRBJ1-1; cdr3_nt: TGTGCCAGCAGTCCACTGCAACACACTGAAGCTTTCTTT; cdr3_aa: CASSPLQHTEAFF
clone_size: once; v_call: TRBV27; d_call: TRBD2; j_call: TRBJ2-5; cdr3_nt: TGTGCCAGCAGTTTATCACTAGCGGGAGTCCCAGGGGAGACCCAGTACTTC; cdr3_aa: CASSLSLAGVPGETQYF
clone_size: few; v_call: TRBV7-9; d_call: .; j_call: TRBJ1-1; cdr3_nt: TGTGCCAGCAGTTACCAGGACAGAGAAGCTTTCTTT; cdr3_aa: CASSYQDREAFF
clone_size: .; v_call: TRBV5-4; d_call: TRBD2; j_call: TRBJ2-3; cdr3_nt: TGTGCCAGCAGCTCGGGACTAGCGGGGGCCGCAGATACGCAGTATTTT; cdr3_aa: CASSSGLAGAADTQYF
clone_size: once; v_call: TRBV7-9; d_call: TRBD1; j_call: TRBJ1-3; cdr3_nt: TGTGCCAGCAGCTCGGGACAGGGTTACGGAAACACCATATATTTT; cdr3_aa: CASSSGQGYGNTIYF
clone_size: .; v_call: TRBV19; d_call: .; j_call: TRBJ1-2; cdr3_nt: TGTGCCAGCAGACGGGGGGCTAACTATGGCTACACCTTC; cdr3_aa: CASRRGANYGYTF
clone_size: .; v_call: TRBV11-2; d_call: TRBD2; j_call: TRBJ2-7; cdr3_nt: TGTGCCAGCAGACCGATAGCGGGAGGGCGGGCCTACGAGCAGTACTTC; cdr3_aa: CASRPIAGGRAYEQYF
clone_size: once; v_call: TRBV5-1; d_call: .; j_call: TRBJ1-2; cdr3_nt: TGCGCCAGCAGGACCGGACAGTCAAGGGCCCGTTTTGGCTACACCTTC; cdr3_aa: CASRTGQSRARFGYTF
clone_size: once; v_call: TRBV11-1; d_call: .; j_call: TRBJ2-7; cdr3_nt: TGTGCCAGCAGGTCGTCCATCTCCTACGAGCAGTACTTC; cdr3_aa: CASRSSISYEQYF
clone_size: .; v_call: TRBV11-2; d_call: .; j_call: TRBJ1-5; cdr3_nt: TGTGCCAGCAGCTTGGGAGCGGGAGGCTCGAATCATCAGCCCCAGCATTTT; cdr3_aa: CASSLGAGGSNHQPQHF
clone_size: .; v_call: TRBV6-1; d_call: .; j_call: TRBJ2-1; cdr3_nt: TGTGCCAGCAGTGGCAGGGCCTACTCCTACAATGAGCAGTTCTTC; cdr3_aa: CASSGRAYSYNEQFF
clone_size: .; v_call: TRBV11-2; d_call: .; j_call: TRBJ1-1; cdr3_nt: TGTGCCAGCAGCCCGGCCGGGACTTCGAACACTGAAGCTTTCTTT; cdr3_aa: CASSPAGTSNTEAFF
clone_size: .; v_call: TRBV28; d_call: TRBD1; j_call: TRBJ2-7; cdr3_nt: TGTGCCAGCAGTTTAACGGGACAGGCACCCTACGAGCAGTACTTC; cdr3_aa: CASSLTGQAPYEQYF
clone_size: .; v_call: TRBV14; d_call: .; j_call: TRBJ2-2; cdr3_nt: TGTGCCAGCAGCGGGAGGGGGAGTGTGTTCGACACCGGGGAGCTGTTTTTT; cdr3_aa: CASSGRGSVFDTGELFF
clone_size: .; v_call: TRBV5-4; d_call: .; j_call: TRBJ2-7; cdr3_nt: TGTGCCAGCAGCTTAAAACCCACGCCGGGAGAGCAGTACTTC; cdr3_aa: CASSLKPTPGEQYF
clone_size: .; v_call: TRBV2; d_call: .; j_call: TRBJ2-7; cdr3_nt: TGTGCCAGCAGTGGCCAAGGCGGGCTATACGAGCAGTACTTC; cdr3_aa: CASSGQGGLYEQYF
clone_size: .; v_call: TRBV9; d_call: TRBD1; j_call: TRBJ2-5; cdr3_nt: TGTGCCAGCAGCCTTGACATACAGGGGAAGGGGACCCAGTACTTC; cdr3_aa: CASSLDIQGKGTQYF
clone_size: .; v_call: TRBV28; d_call: TRBD1; j_call: TRBJ2-7; cdr3_nt: TGTGCCAGCAGTATGGACAGGGGGACCTACGAGCAGTACTTC; cdr3_aa: CASSMDRGTYEQYF
clone_size: .; v_call: TRBV6-6; d_call: TRBD1; j_call: TRBJ1-3; cdr3_nt: TGTGCCAGCAGGGGGACAGGGGGACCTGGAAACACCATATATTTT; cdr3_aa: CASRGTGGPGNTIYF
clone_size: .; v_call: TRBV28; d_call: .; j_call: TRBJ2-5; cdr3_nt: TGTGCCAGCAGTTTAACGGGGGGCTCTAGCCAGACCCAGTACTTC; cdr3_aa: CASSLTGGSSQTQYF
clone_size: .; v_call: TRBV7-9; d_call: .; j_call: TRBJ1-1; cdr3_nt: TGTGCCAGCAGCGCAAGGCGGGCGGATAGGAACACTGAAGCTTTCTTT; cdr3_aa: CASSARRADRNTEAFF
clone_size: .; v_call: TRBV27; d_call: .; j_call: TRBJ2-1; cdr3_nt: TGTGCCAGCAGACCGACTAGATCCTCCTACAATGAGCAGTTCTTC; cdr3_aa: CASRPTRSSYNEQFF
clone_size: .; v_call: TRBV5-5; d_call: .; j_call: TRBJ2-5; cdr3_nt: TGTGCCAGCAGCTTGGAGGGGACACCGTGGGAGACCCAGTACTTC; cdr3_aa: CASSLEGTPWETQYF
clone_size: .; v_call: TRBV7-2; d_call: TRBD1; j_call: TRBJ2-5; cdr3_nt: TGTGCCAGCAGCTACTCCGGGACAGGGGGTCAAGAGACCCAGTACTTC; cdr3_aa: CASSYSGTGGQETQYF